This entry is about one T cell receptor beta chain. As yet, its antigen is unknown. CDR1 is MDHEN, CDR2 SYDVKM, per germline. V lost 3 bases to trimming and J lost 10 bases; unmatched junction nucleotides: 2. The CDR3 covers 11 residues. The sample belongs to a study of cytomegalovirus exposure and HLA in healthy donors. Donors sampled were nominally healthy, though unrecorded immune exposures were likely. Amplification used 60 Vbeta primers and 13 Jbeta primers. Method: immunoSEQ multiplex PCR; TCRdb's copy keeps in-frame clones and lacks some. The sample holds roughly 80,000 clones. The study's findings and limits: V segments that were indistinguishable, TRBV6-2 and TRBV6-3 among them, were omitted from analysis. Diagnosis of cytomegalovirus status made by the classifier reportedly showed high specificity and sensitivity. A later analysis, which compared TCR beta chains of equal frequency, found the HLA-associated ones more clonally expanded.

Sequenced material: PBMCs. This clonotype originated in a girl aged 5-17 years in good health and CMV-seropositive. This sequence joins TRBV28 and TRBJ1-1; 7 bases fit TRBD1. The DNA for the CDR3 is TGTGCCAGCAGTTTCGCAGGGGGAGCTTTCTTT. Amino acids: CASSFAGGAFF.